Below are 12 T cell receptor beta chains sequenced from a single sample in a study of blood T cell repertoires in COVID-19. Libraries were prepared by immunoSEQ multiplex PCR; TCRdb keeps only in-frame clonotypes and omits some of them. The data hold roughly 210,000 clones, with about nine tenths observed a single time. Material for sequencing was PBMCs or T cells enriched from blood (not recorded which). The receptors shown here come from a young man in a cohort exposed to, infected with or recovered from COVID-19 (not recorded which).

The sample holds a few counts of this clone. The gene calls are TRBV27 and TRBJ1-3; D is undetermined. The ends were cut back, 2 bases at V and 3 bases at J, with 8 bases in the middle. Germline V gives CDR1 MNHEY, CDR2 SMNVEV (reference sequence). This CDR3 has 14 amino acids. The CDR3 nucleotides are TGTGCCAGCAGTTTAAAGGGAGATGGAAACACCATATATTTT. Translated: CASSLKGDGNTIYF.

The chain recombines TRBV28 with TRBJ1-1, with D possibly TRBD1 on 5 matching bases. The V and J ends lost 3 bases and 1 base respectively, with 9 bases between them. This CDR3 spans 14 amino acids. Looked up from germline, CDR1 is MDHEN and CDR2 is SYDVKM. CDR3 residues: CASSFGRENTEAFF. In DNA, the CDR3 is TGTGCCAGCAGTTTCGGCAGGGAGAACACTGAAGCTTTCTTT.

The chain joins TRBV7-8 to TRBJ2-7; 11 bases line up with TRBD2. The CDR3 runs to 15 residues. Trimming cost V 5 bases and J 7 bases; bases outside gene matches: 10. In germline, CDR1 is SGHVS, CDR2 FQNEAQ. The CDR3 loop reads CASSQTGTSGAEQYF. The CDR3 DNA is TGTGCCAGCAGCCAGACCGGGACTAGCGGAGCAGAGCAGTACTTC.

In this sample, this clone turned up a few times. V usage is TRBV27 and J usage is TRBJ2-7; a possible D gene is TRBD1 (6 bases). Trimming stripped 4 bases from V and 3 bases from J, with 16 bases between. The CDR3 totals 15 residues. Germline V gene data show CDR1 as MNHEY and CDR2 as SMNVEV (reference sequence). DNA of the CDR3: TGTGCCAGCAGTTCCCCAGGGGCGCTGCTCTACGAGCAGTACTTC. It yields the protein CASSSPGALLYEQYF.

The rearrangement links TRBV11-1 to TRBJ1-1; TRBD1 agrees at 8 bases. CDR1 is SGHAT and CDR2 is FQDESV in the germline V gene (reference sequence). CDR3 length: 12 residues. Trimming removed 8 bases from V and 6 bases from J; junction bases left unmatched: 5. Here the CDR3 DNA reads TGTGCCAGCTCCCAGGGGGCCTCTGAAGCTTTCTTT. Protein: CASSQGASEAFF.

The table lists this clone with a count of one. The chain joins TRBV21-1 to TRBJ1-4; the table's TRBD1 call for D was not verified on the DNA. TRBV21-1 is a pseudogene locus. The CDR3 totals 17 residues. DNA for the CDR3: TGTGCCAGCAGCAACCGGGACAGGATTCGTGTTGGCGAAAAACTGTTTTTT. Its translation: CASSNRDRIRVGEKLFF.

The V and J genes are TRBV28 and TRBJ1-1, with 7 nucleotides matching TRBD1. The V and J ends lost 2 bases and 1 base, in that order; junction bases with no gene match: 25. Looked up from germline, CDR1 is MDHEN and CDR2 is SYDVKM. The CDR3 sequence is 22 residues long. CDR3 residues: CASSLLVLEGAIKLTENTEAFF. The CDR3 DNA follows: TGTGCCAGCAGTTTACTTGTACTAGAGGGGGCGATTAAGCTAACAGAGAACACTGAAGCTTTCTTT.

The CDR3 DNA is TGCGCCAGCAGCGGAGGGGCCTTGAACACTGAAGCTTTCTTT. Translating gives CASSGGALNTEAFF. The chain joins TRBV5-1 to TRBJ1-1; tentatively, D is TRBD1 (5 bases). Germline CDR1 and CDR2: SGHRS and YFSETQ. V was shortened by 4 bases and J by 0 bases, with 10 bases between the two germline ends. The CDR3 runs 14 residues.

This clone is a singleton in its sample. V is TRBV3-1 (or the pseudogene TRBV3-2) and J is TRBJ2-2; D is undetermined. Looked up from germline, CDR1 is LGHDT and CDR2 is YNNKEL (reference sequence). The CDR3 has 16 amino acids. V was pared by 0 bases and J by 2 bases, with 10 bases between. This CDR3 reads CASSQEAGLNTGELFF. The CDR3 nucleotides read TGTGCCAGCAGCCAAGAGGCCGGGTTAAACACCGGGGAGCTGTTTTTT.

The gene calls are TRBV7-3 and TRBJ2-3, with D possibly being TRBD2 (5 bases). Trimming removed 9 bases at V and 0 bases at J, with 19 bases between. Germline V lookup: CDR1 SGHTA, CDR2 FQGTGA. CDR3 length: 16 residues. The CDR3 DNA sequence: TGTGCCAGTCTGTCCAGAGGGTCCACTAGCACAGATACGCAGTATTTT. Translation: CASLSRGSTSTDTQYF.

The chain has TRBV14 and TRBJ2-5, with 13 bases that match TRBD2. CDR3 size: 17 residues. The germline gives CDR1 SGHDN, CDR2 FVKESK. V dropped 0 bases and J dropped 7; count of bases not matched to a gene: 8. CDR3 coding DNA: TGTGCCAGCAGCCAAGAGGGACTAGCGGGATTCTTCGGGACCCAGTACTTC. Translating it yields CASSQEGLAGFFGTQYF.

This clone came up once. The V call is TRBV7-9, the J call TRBJ2-2; 7 positions match TRBD1. The CDR3 runs to 16 residues. V was pared by 5 bases and J by 4 bases, with 10 bases of the junction left unmatched. From germline, CDR1 is SEHNR and CDR2 FQNEAQ (reference sequence). In DNA, the CDR3 is TGTGCCAGCAGCCAAGACAGGGTGGGCTTCACCGGGGAGCTGTTTTTT. The encoded protein is CASSQDRVGFTGELFF.